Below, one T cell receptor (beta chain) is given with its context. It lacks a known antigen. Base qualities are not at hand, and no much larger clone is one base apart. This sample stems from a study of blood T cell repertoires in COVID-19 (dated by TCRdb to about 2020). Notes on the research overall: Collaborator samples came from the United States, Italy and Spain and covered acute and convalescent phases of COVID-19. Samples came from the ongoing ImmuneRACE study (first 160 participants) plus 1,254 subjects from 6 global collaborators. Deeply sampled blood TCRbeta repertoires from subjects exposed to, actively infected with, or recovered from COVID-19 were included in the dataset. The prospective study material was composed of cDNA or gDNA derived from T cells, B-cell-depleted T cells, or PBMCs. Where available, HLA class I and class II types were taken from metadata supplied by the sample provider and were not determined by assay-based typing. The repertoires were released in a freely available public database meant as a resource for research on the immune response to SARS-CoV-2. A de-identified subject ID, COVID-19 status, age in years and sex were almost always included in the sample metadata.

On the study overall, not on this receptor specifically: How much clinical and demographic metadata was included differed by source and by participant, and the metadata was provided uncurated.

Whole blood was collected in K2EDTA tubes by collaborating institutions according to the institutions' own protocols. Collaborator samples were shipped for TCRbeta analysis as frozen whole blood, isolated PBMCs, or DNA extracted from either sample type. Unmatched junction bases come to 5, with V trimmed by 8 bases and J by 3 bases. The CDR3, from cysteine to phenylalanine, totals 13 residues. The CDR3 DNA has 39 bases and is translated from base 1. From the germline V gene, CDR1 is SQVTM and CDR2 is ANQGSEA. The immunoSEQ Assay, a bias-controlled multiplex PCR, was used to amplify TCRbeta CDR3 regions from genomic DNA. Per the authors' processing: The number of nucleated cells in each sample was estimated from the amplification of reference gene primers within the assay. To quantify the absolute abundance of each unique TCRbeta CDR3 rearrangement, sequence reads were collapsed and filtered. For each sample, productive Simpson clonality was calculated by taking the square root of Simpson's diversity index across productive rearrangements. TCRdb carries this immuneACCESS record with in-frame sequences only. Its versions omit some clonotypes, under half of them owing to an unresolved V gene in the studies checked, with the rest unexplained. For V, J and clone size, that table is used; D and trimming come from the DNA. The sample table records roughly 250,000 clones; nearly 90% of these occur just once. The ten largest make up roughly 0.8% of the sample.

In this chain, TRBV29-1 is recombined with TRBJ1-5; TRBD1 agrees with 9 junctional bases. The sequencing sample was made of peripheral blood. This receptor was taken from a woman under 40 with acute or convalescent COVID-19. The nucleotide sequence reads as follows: TGCAGCCCCTGGGACAGGGCCAATCAGCCCCAGCATTTT. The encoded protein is CSPWDRANQPQHF. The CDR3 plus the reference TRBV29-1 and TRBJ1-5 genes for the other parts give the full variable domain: SAVISQKPSRDICQRGTSLTIQCQVDSQVTMMFWYRQQPGQSLTLIATANQGSEATYESGFVIDKFPISRPNLTFSTLTVSNMSPEDSSIYLCSPWDRANQPQHFGDGTRLSIL.